This T cell receptor beta chain was obtained from a study of shared clonotypes between healthy human individuals. There are 14 residues in the CDR3. Trimming shortened V by 3 bases and J by 2 bases, and 8 bases separated the two germline ends. Germline CDR1 reads SGHAT; CDR2 reads FQNNGV. TCRdb keeps only in-frame clones here, not all; method: immunoSEQ multiplex PCR. The data show some 1 million clones, around 74% seen once. This TCR came from a man aged 18 to 30 in good health. Sequencing was performed on memory CD4+ T cells sorted from blood. Documented subset: CD45RA-negative fraction. This sequence joins TRBV11-2 and TRBJ1-3, with D tentatively TRBD1 (6 bases). The CDR3 region is CASSFSGAGNTIYF. The CDR3 region has the DNA TGTGCCAGCAGCTTCTCAGGGGCTGGAAACACCATATATTTT.